Listed below are T cell receptor beta chains from one sample, sequenced in a study of blood T cell repertoires in COVID-19. Clones were read by immunoSEQ multiplex PCR, and TCRdb kept only the in-frame ones, dropping some. The table records more than 150,000 clones, roughly 82% of them present only once. Sequenced: peripheral blood. Source of these receptors: a woman aged 25 to 45 with acute or convalescent COVID-19. CDR3s include the opening cysteine and the closing phenylalanine or tryptophan. The D gene is left open where the match is weak.

J gene: TRBJ2-7
D gene: .
V gene: TRBV5-6
CDR3 DNA: TGTGCCAGCAGCTTAATTTCAGGAGGCCCCTACGAGCAGTACTTC
CDR3 protein: CASSLISGGPYEQYF

J gene: TRBJ1-6
D gene: .
V gene: TRBV18
CDR3 DNA: TGTGCCAGCTCACCGGAGGGCTCCTATAATTCACCCCTCCACTTT
CDR3 protein: CASSPEGSYNSPLHF

J gene: TRBJ1-1
D gene: .
V gene: TRBV6-5
CDR3 DNA: TGTGCCAGCAGCCGTCGACAGAACACTGAAGCTTTCTTT
CDR3 protein: CASSRRQNTEAFF

J gene: TRBJ2-7
D gene: .
V gene: TRBV6-5
CDR3 DNA: TGTGCCAGCAGTTACTCTTTACAGGGAGCCTACGAGCAGTACTTC
CDR3 protein: CASSYSLQGAYEQYF

J gene: TRBJ2-5
D gene: .
V gene: TRBV10-3
CDR3 DNA: TGTGCCATCAGTCGCTCGGGGAGGAGGGCCGTGGAGACCCAGTACTTC
CDR3 protein: CAISRSGRRAVETQYF

J gene: TRBJ1-2
D gene: TRBD1
V gene: TRBV28
CDR3 DNA: TGTGCCAGCAGTCCCCCCGGACAGGGAAACTATGGCTACACCTTC
CDR3 protein: CASSPPGQGNYGYTF

J gene: TRBJ2-1
D gene: TRBD2
V gene: TRBV7-9
CDR3 DNA: TGTGCCAGCAGCGGACTAGCGGGCAGCTCCTACAATGAGCAGTTCTTC
CDR3 protein: CASSGLAGSSYNEQFF

J gene: TRBJ1-1
D gene: .
V gene: TRBV30
CDR3 DNA: TGTGCCTCCGAGGGGGTTACTGAAGCTTTCTTT
CDR3 protein: CASEGVTEAFF

J gene: TRBJ1-3
D gene: .
V gene: TRBV25-1
CDR3 DNA: TGTGCCAGCAGTAAGGGACACGAGAAAGCTGGAAACACCATATATTTT
CDR3 protein: CASSKGHEKAGNTIYF

J gene: TRBJ2-7
D gene: .
V gene: TRBV5-1
CDR3 DNA: TGCGCCAGCACCGGAAGGGGTAGCGGCTACGAGCAGTACTTC
CDR3 protein: CASTGRGSGYEQYF

J gene: TRBJ1-1
D gene: .
V gene: TRBV30
CDR3 DNA: TGTGCCTGGAGTACCGACAGTTACACTGAAGCTTTCTTT
CDR3 protein: CAWSTDSYTEAFF

J gene: TRBJ2-7
D gene: .
V gene: TRBV7-8
CDR3 DNA: TGTGCCAGCAGCTTAATTGGGACACCGGCCTACGAGCAGTACTTC
CDR3 protein: CASSLIGTPAYEQYF

J gene: TRBJ2-3
D gene: TRBD2
V gene: TRBV4-1
CDR3 DNA: TGCGCCAGCAGCCAAGAACTAGCGGGCACAGATACGCAGTATTTT
CDR3 protein: CASSQELAGTDTQYF

J gene: TRBJ2-7
D gene: TRBD2
V gene: TRBV19
CDR3 DNA: TGTGCCAGTAGTGCGGCTAGCGGTGCCTACGAGCAGTACTTC
CDR3 protein: CASSAASGAYEQYF

J gene: TRBJ2-4
D gene: TRBD1
V gene: TRBV6-6
CDR3 DNA: TGTGCCAGTACCACAGGGGGCGGCAAAAACATTCAGTACTTC
CDR3 protein: CASTTGGGKNIQYF

J gene: TRBJ2-2
D gene: .
V gene: TRBV2
CDR3 DNA: TGTGCCAGCAGCGAGAGCTTCGGACTAATCGGGGAGCTGTTTTTT
CDR3 protein: CASSESFGLIGELFF

J gene: TRBJ2-1
D gene: TRBD2
V gene: TRBV2
CDR3 DNA: TGTGCCAGCAGTGATCTTTTAGCGGGAGACAATGAGCAGTTCTTC
CDR3 protein: CASSDLLAGDNEQFF

J gene: TRBJ2-3
D gene: .
V gene: TRBV2
CDR3 DNA: TGTGCCAGCAGTCCCCCGTTCACAGATACGCAGTATTTT
CDR3 protein: CASSPPFTDTQYF

J gene: TRBJ2-1
D gene: TRBD1
V gene: TRBV19
CDR3 DNA: TGTGCCAGTAGTCCCGGGACAGGGGCGATCAATGAGCAGTTCTTC
CDR3 protein: CASSPGTGAINEQFF

J gene: TRBJ2-7
D gene: .
V gene: TRBV11-2
CDR3 DNA: TGTGCCAGCAGCGTTCGCCGGGACTCCGGACGGGAGCAGTACTTC
CDR3 protein: CASSVRRDSGREQYF

J gene: TRBJ2-7
D gene: TRBD2
V gene: TRBV28
CDR3 DNA: TGTGCCAGCAGTTTACTAGCGGGAGCTTACGAGCAGTACTTC
CDR3 protein: CASSLLAGAYEQYF

J gene: TRBJ2-7
D gene: TRBD1
V gene: TRBV4-3
CDR3 DNA: TGCGCCAGCAGCCAAGAGAACAGGGGGCGATACGAGCAGTACTTC
CDR3 protein: CASSQENRGRYEQYF